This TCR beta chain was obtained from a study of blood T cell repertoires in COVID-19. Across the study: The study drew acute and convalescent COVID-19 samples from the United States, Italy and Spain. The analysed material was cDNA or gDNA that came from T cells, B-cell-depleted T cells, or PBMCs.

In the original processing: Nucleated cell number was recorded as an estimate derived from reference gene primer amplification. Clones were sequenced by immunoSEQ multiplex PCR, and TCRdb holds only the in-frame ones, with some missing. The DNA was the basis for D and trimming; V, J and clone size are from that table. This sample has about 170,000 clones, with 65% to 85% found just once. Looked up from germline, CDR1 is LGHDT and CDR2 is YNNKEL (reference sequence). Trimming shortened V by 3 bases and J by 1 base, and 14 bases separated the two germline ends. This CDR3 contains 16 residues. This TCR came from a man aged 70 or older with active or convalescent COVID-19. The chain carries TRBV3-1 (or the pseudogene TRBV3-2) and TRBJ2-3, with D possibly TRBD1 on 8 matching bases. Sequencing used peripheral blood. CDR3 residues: CASSQWGGQGTDTQYF. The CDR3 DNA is TGTGCCAGCAGCCAGTGGGGGGGACAGGGCACAGATACGCAGTATTTT.